This passage covers 8 T cell receptor beta chains from one sample sequenced in a study of cytomegalovirus exposure and HLA in healthy donors. The table came from immunoSEQ multiplex PCR; TCRdb's copy has only in-frame clones and leaves some out. The sample comprises 100,000 to 150,000 clones, 90% to 96% of which are singletons, and 1.5% to 2% rests with the top ten. The sequenced material came from PBMCs. Receptors originate from a man between 18 and 29 years old in good health and CMV-seronegative.

The chain is built from TRBV4-1 and TRBJ1-2, with 7 bases fitting TRBD1. CDR3 size: 12 residues. Germline V gene lookup returns CDR1 MGHRA and CDR2 YSYEKL. V gave up 3 bases and J gave up 7 bases; unmatched junction bases: 2. The CDR3 spells CASSQGTVGYTF. The CDR3 DNA reads TGCGCCAGCAGCCAGGGGACAGTTGGCTACACCTTC.

This clone was found once. The V and J genes are TRBV7-3 and TRBJ2-1, with 7 bases aligning to TRBD1. V gave up 5 bases and J gave up 9 bases; unmatched junction bases: 13. CDR1 and CDR2 from the germline V gene are SGHTA and FQGTGA. The CDR3 is 15 amino acids. The CDR3, as DNA: TGTGCCAGCAGCCCGCAGACTACAGGGGTTGCTGAGCAGTTCTTC. Protein: CASSPQTTGVAEQFF.

CDR3 protein: CASSQAAGTDIYPDTEAFF. The DNA for the CDR3 is TGCGCCAGCAGCCAAGCGGCCGGGACAGACATCTACCCGGACACTGAAGCTTTCTTT. V gene TRBV4-3 combines with J gene TRBJ1-1; TRBD1 aligns across 7 bases. Germline V CDR1 and CDR2: LGHNA, YSLEER. V shed 1 base, J shed 3 bases, and the junction held 17 bases outside the gene matches. This CDR3 is built from 19 residues.

This rearrangement joins TRBV28 to TRBJ2-1; no firm D call. The length of the CDR3 is 17 residues. The germline CDR1 and CDR2 sequences are MDHEN and SYDVKM. Trimming cost V 5 bases and J 0 bases, with 17 bases left between them. The CDR3 DNA follows: TGTGCCAGCAGTCGAAACCCCGACTGGAGCTCCTACAATGAGCAGTTCTTC. It codes for CASSRNPDWSSYNEQFF.

The gene calls are TRBV30 and TRBJ2-5, with TRBD2 matching 7 bases. Unmatched junction bases numbered 3, after V lost 2 bases and J lost 3 bases. Germline V CDR1 and CDR2: GTSNPN, SVGIG (reference sequence). This CDR3 is 13 amino acids long. The DNA of the CDR3 is TGTGCCTGGAGTCACAGCGGGGAAGAGACCCAGTACTTC. Its translation is CAWSHSGEETQYF.

This sequence joins TRBV5-4 and TRBJ1-4; the match to TRBD1 covers 8 bases. The V segment lost 4 bases and the J segment 5 bases; nucleotides outside the gene matches: 4. Germline assignment: CDR1 SGHNT and CDR2 YYREEE (reference sequence). The CDR3 spans 14 residues. The CDR3 coding sequence is TGTGCCAGCAGCCGACAGGGGTCAAATGAAAAACTGTTTTTT. Translated, it gives CASSRQGSNEKLFF. The full variable domain, completed using reference TRBV5-4 and TRBJ1-4, is ETGVTQSPTHLIKTRGQQVTLRCSSQSGHNTVSWYQQALGQGPQFIFQYYREEENGRGNFPPRFSGLQFPNYSSELNVNALELDDSALYLCASSRQGSNEKLFFGSGTQLSVL.

The gene calls are TRBV7-2 and TRBJ2-3; TRBD2 is a possible D gene (5 bases). The CDR3 runs to 15 residues. CDR1 is SGHTA, CDR2 FQGNSA, per germline. V lost 0 bases and J 0 bases, leaving 7 bases between the germline ends. CDR3 protein: CASSLAGESTDTQYF. The CDR3 DNA follows: TGTGCCAGCAGCTTAGCCGGGGAAAGCACAGATACGCAGTATTTT.

The V and J genes are TRBV11-3 and TRBJ1-1; no reliable D call. CDR3 length: 15 amino acids. In germline, CDR1 is SGHNT, CDR2 YENEEA. Trimming cost V 4 bases and J 1 base, with 13 bases left between them. CDR3 protein: CASSYSGPANTEAFF. CDR3 DNA: TGTGCCAGCAGCTATAGCGGGCCAGCGAACACTGAAGCTTTCTTT.